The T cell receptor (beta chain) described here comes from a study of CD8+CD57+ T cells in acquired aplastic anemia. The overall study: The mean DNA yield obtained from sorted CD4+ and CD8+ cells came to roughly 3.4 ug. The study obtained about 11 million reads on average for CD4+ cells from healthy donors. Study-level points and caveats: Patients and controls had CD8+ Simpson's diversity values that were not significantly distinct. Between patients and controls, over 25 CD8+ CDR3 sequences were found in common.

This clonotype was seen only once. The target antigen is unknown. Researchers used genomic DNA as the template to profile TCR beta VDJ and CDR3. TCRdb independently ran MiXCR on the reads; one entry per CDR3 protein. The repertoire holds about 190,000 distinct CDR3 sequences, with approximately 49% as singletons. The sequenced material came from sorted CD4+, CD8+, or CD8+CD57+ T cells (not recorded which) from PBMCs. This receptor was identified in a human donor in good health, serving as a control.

In nucleotides, the CDR3 is TGTGCCAGCAGCCCCGCGACACAGTACTTC. It yields the protein CASSPATQYF. The chain carries TRBV7-3 and TRBJ2-5, with D unclear. CDR3 length equals 10 residues. The V and J ends lost 5 bases and 11 bases respectively, with 9 bases between them. Germline V CDR1 and CDR2: SGHTA, FQGTGA.